This section outlines one TCR beta chain sequence together with its context. This record belongs to a study of blood T cell repertoires in COVID-19. Study details: Acute-phase and convalescent COVID-19 samples originated in the United States, Italy and Spain. The analysed material was cDNA or gDNA that came from T cells, B-cell-depleted T cells, or PBMCs.

Source study methods: Scientists estimated how many nucleated cells there were by amplifying reference gene primers. Sequencing was performed with immunoSEQ multiplex PCR; in TCRdb, only in-frame clones are kept and a portion is missing. V and J calls and clone size come straight from that table; D and trimming were deduced from the DNA. This table has over 90,000 clones, approximately 80% appearing once. Germline V lookup: CDR1 SGHTA, CDR2 FQGTGA. Germline trimming cut 5 bases from V and 6 bases from J; bases unmatched to any gene: 9. The CDR3 sequence is 16 residues long. The chain couples TRBV7-3 to TRBJ1-6, with 8 bases aligning to TRBD1. This receptor was taken from a human donor in a cohort sampled during active or convalescent COVID-19. What was sequenced was peripheral blood. DNA of the CDR3: TGTGCCAGCAGCCAAAAGGACAGGGCAACTAATTCACCCCTCCACTTT. It codes for CASSQKDRATNSPLHF.